The 27 T cell receptor beta chains below all came from one sample that was sequenced in a study of tumor and adjacent non-tumor tissue in lung cancer. Three rounds of nested PCR, following a modified ARM-PCR protocol, produced the TCRbeta library. TCRdb itself ran the multiplex PCR reads through MiXCR, one entry per CDR3 protein. The table lists approximately 82,000 distinct CDR3 sequences, about 80% of them singletons. This sample's RNA came from whole unsorted tissue. More than 3 cm separated this lung sample from the edge of the tumor. The sequenced material came from distant non-tumor lung tissue. The receptors were sampled from a man aged 65 to 79 with non-small cell lung cancer.

Comment on this clonotype: A read error may produce the germline difference seen at one junction end. The J gene is TRBJ1-2, the V gene TRBV29-1; D is uncertain. The CDR3 runs to 16 residues. Germline loops: CDR1 SQVTM, CDR2 ANQGSEA. The CDR3 region has the DNA TGCAGCGTTGTCCCCTATCAATCCTCGGTAGAGGATGGCTACATCTTC. Protein: CSVVPYQSSVEDGYIF.

Details on this clonotype: The junction shows a germline mismatch at one end, possibly a read error. V usage is TRBV11-2 and J usage is TRBJ2-7; 8 nucleotides line up with TRBD1. CDR1 SGHAT and CDR2 FQNNGV come from the germline V gene. The CDR3 is 15 amino acids. The CDR3 region is CASGLDQGAPYEQYF. CDR3 in DNA: TGTGCCAGCGGCTTAGACCAGGGGGCCCCATATGAGCAGTACTTC.

As for this clonotype: At one of its ends the junction is not consistent with the germline gene, which may arise from a read error. V and J are TRBV29-1 and TRBJ2-3; D may be TRBD1 (6 bases). CDR1 and CDR2 (germline): SQVTM, ANQGSEA. This CDR3 region has 14 residues. The CDR3 loop reads CIVAGTSSIDTQYF. CDR3 nucleotide sequence: TGCATCGTCGCTGGGACATCTAGCATAGATACGCAGTATTTT.

To note about this clonotype: Sequence at one end of the junction differs from germline and may be a read error. The V call is TRBV11-2, the J call TRBJ2-1; TRBD1 is a possible D gene (6 bases). Germline V gives CDR1 SGHAT, CDR2 FQNNGV. The CDR3 contains 14 residues. The chain's CDR3 is CACSESLGGNEEFF. For the CDR3, the DNA is TGTGCCTGCAGCGAGTCGTTAGGGGGAAATGAAGAGTTCTTC.

The table lists this clonotype with a few counts. The chain uses TRBV10-3 and TRBJ1-6, with TRBD1 matching over 9 bases. J was trimmed by 9 bases and V by 7 bases; bases with no gene match: 4. The germline CDR1 and CDR2 sequences are ENHRY and SYGVKD. The CDR3 loop spans 13 amino acids. The CDR3 DNA follows: TGTGCCATCACCCCGGGACAGGGTTCACCCCTCCACTTT. Its protein is CAITPGQGSPLHF.

This clonotype was observed a handful of times. The J gene is TRBJ2-2, the V gene TRBV20-1; D perhaps matches TRBD1 (5 bases). CDR1 DFQATT and CDR2 SNEGSKA come from the germline V gene (reference sequence). The CDR3 is 12 residues long. Trimming left V 5 bases short and J 5 bases short, with 9 bases between. The CDR3, as DNA: TGCAGTGCTCTCAGGGTGACCGGGGAGCTGTTTTTT. This codes for CSALRVTGELFF.

The V and J genes are TRBV4-2 and TRBJ2-1; D not certain. The CDR3 sequence is 13 residues long. The germline gives CDR1 LGHNA, CDR2 YNFKEQ. V shed 10 bases and J shed 12 bases, with 22 bases lying between them. Written as DNA, the CDR3 is TGTGCCAAAAGCCTTTCGTTTGGTTTTGTGCAGTTCTTC. It translates to CAKSLSFGFVQFF.

On this clonotype itself: A much larger clone lies one base from this, so it may be a read error. The rearrangement links TRBV5-4 to TRBJ2-7; no definite D call. This CDR3 has 12 residues. The germline V gene encodes CDR1 SGHNT and CDR2 YYREEE (reference sequence). V was shortened by 0 bases and J by 3 bases, with 4 bases between the two germline ends. The CDR3 DNA is TGTGCCAGCAGCTTGGAGTTCTACGAGCAGTACTTC. It is translated as CASSLEFYEQYF.

As to this clonotype: The junction shows a germline mismatch at one end, possibly a read error. The chain joins TRBV11-2 to TRBJ2-3; weak D call: TRBD2 (6 bases). The CDR3 is made up of 13 amino acids. Germline assignment: CDR1 SGHAT and CDR2 FQNNGV. The chain's CDR3 is CASSSWEADMQYF. The CDR3 bases are TGTGCCAGCAGCTCGTGGGAGGCCGATATGCAGTATTTT.

To note about this clonotype: One junction end does not reproduce the germline sequence, and a read error may be involved. J is TRBJ2-3 and V is TRBV12-3 or TRBV12-4; 9 nucleotides match TRBD1. The CDR3 spans 16 residues. DNA for the CDR3: TGTACCAGCAGTCTAAACAGGGGGCTAAGCACAGGTACGCAGTATTTT. Translating it yields CTSSLNRGLSTGTQYF.

Turning to this clonotype: This could be a read error, since a much larger clone is one nucleotide away. This chain connects TRBV20-1 to TRBJ2-5; 8 nucleotides align to TRBD2. The CDR3 loop spans 14 amino acids. Germline assignment: CDR1 DFQATT and CDR2 SNEGSKA (reference sequence). CDR3: CIAPPATSGETQYF. The CDR3 coding sequence is TGCATTGCCCCTCCTGCCACTAGCGGAGAGACCCAGTACTTC.

Turning to this clonotype: A read error may produce the germline difference seen at one junction end. The gene calls are TRBV12-3 or TRBV12-4 and TRBJ2-5; TRBD2 aligns across 10 bases. The CDR3 spans 15 residues. This chain's CDR3 is CVSGGLAGVVETEYF. The CDR3 DNA reads TGTGTCAGCGGCGGGCTAGCGGGAGTGGTGGAGACCGAGTACTTC.

The chain is built from TRBV2 and TRBJ1-1, with D unresolved. The germline CDR1 and CDR2 sequences are SNHLY and FYNNEI. There are 14 residues in the CDR3. Trimming left V 6 bases short and J 5 bases short, with 16 bases between. The CDR3 reads CASSIYKGGTEAFF. DNA of the CDR3: TGTGCCAGCAGCATTTACAAGGGTGGAACTGAAGCTTTCTTT. Using reference TRBV2 and TRBJ1-1 for the parts outside the CDR3, the full variable domain is EPEVTQTPSHQVTQMGQEVILRCVPISNHLYFYWYRQILGQKVEFLVSFYNNEISEKSEIFDDQFSVERPDGSNFTLKIRSTKLEDSAMYFCASSIYKGGTEAFFGQGTRLTVV.

Comments on this clonotype: The germline gene is not matched at one end of the junction; a read error may be the cause. This chain uses TRBV29-1 with TRBJ2-7; D gene unclear. The CDR3 covers 12 residues. Germline values: CDR1 SQVTM, CDR2 ANQGSEA. This CDR3 reads CSDDDRSYEQHF. The DNA for the CDR3 is TGCAGCGATGATGACCGTTCCTACGAGCAGCACTTC.

The gene calls are TRBV11-3 and TRBJ1-1, with D maybe TRBD1 (5 bases). Germline V gene lookup returns CDR1 SGHNT and CDR2 YENEEA. The CDR3 has 13 amino acids. V was shortened by 0 bases and J by 9 bases, with 11 bases between the two germline ends. DNA of the CDR3: TGTGCCAGCAGCTTAGATGGGACCAGCAAAGCTTTCTTT. This encodes CASSLDGTSKAFF.

Of note for this clonotype: One base away lies a much larger clone, so this may be a sequencing read error. The chain links TRBV10-2 to TRBJ2-1; D is ambiguous. In germline, CDR1 is WSHSY, CDR2 SAAADI. CDR3 length: 11 residues. CDR3 DNA: TGCGCCACCAGTGACCATGATATTCAGTTCTTC. Translated: CATSDHDIQFF.

This sequence joins TRBV20-1 and TRBJ1-2; a weak D match, TRBD1 (5 bases). Germline V CDR1 and CDR2: DFQATT, SNEGSKA (reference sequence). Trimming took 3 bases from V and 7 from J, leaving 12 bases between them. This CDR3 has 12 residues. The CDR3 sequence is CSASKGMGGYTF. CDR3 DNA: TGCAGTGCTAGTAAGGGGATGGGTGGCTACACCTTC.

The chain employs TRBV12-3 or TRBV12-4 and TRBJ1-2, with D maybe TRBD1 (6 bases). The V gene lost 2 bases and the J gene lost 4 bases, with 8 bases spanning the gap. This CDR3 is built from 13 residues. The CDR3 is CASSLQGLYGYTF. The CDR3 DNA sequence: TGTGCCAGCAGTTTACAGGGGCTCTATGGCTACACCTTC.

This clonotype has a single count. A much more abundant neighbour one base away suggests this may be a read error. This chain connects TRBV20-1 to TRBJ2-1; no reliable D call. This CDR3 region has 11 residues. The germline V gene encodes CDR1 DFQATT and CDR2 SNEGSKA (reference sequence). CDR3 protein: CCASRRNEQFF. CDR3 nucleotide sequence: TGCTGTGCTAGTCGGAGAAATGAGCAGTTCTTC.

This chain joins TRBV11-3 and TRBJ1-1, with a weak D call TRBD1 (5 bases). The V gene's germline CDR1 is SGHNT and CDR2 YENEEA. There are 13 residues in the CDR3. Between the trimmed V and J ends, which lost 0 bases and 12 bases, there was a span of 14 bases. The CDR3 is CASSLDGASTTFF. DNA of the CDR3: TGTGCCAGCAGCTTAGATGGGGCCAGTACAACTTTCTTT.

As concerns this clonotype: Germline and junction disagree at one end, which may indicate a read error. This rearrangement joins TRBV6-5 to TRBJ2-2, with D hard to call. CDR3 size: 13 residues. Germline-derived CDR1 and CDR2 are MNHEY and SVGAGI. CDR3 amino acids: CARSWRGIRELFF. In DNA form, the CDR3 reads TGTGCCAGAAGTTGGAGAGGAATCCGGGAGCTGTTTTTT.

With regard to this clonotype: Germline is not matched at one junction end, which may reflect a read error. V usage is TRBV20-1 and J usage is TRBJ2-5; D possibly uses TRBD1 or TRBD2 (5 bases each). Germline V gene data show CDR1 as DFQATT and CDR2 as SNEGSKA (reference sequence). This CDR3 has 14 amino acids. The CDR3 DNA sequence: TGTAGTGCTTCCTCCGGGGCGAGACAAGGGACCCAGTACTTC. Protein product: CSASSGARQGTQYF.

A note on this clonotype: This CDR3 fails to terminate in the conserved phenylalanine or tryptophan, so it likely reflects a read error. The chain recombines TRBV11-3 with TRBJ2-3; no reliable D call. CDR1 is SGHNT, CDR2 YENEEA, per germline. The length of the CDR3 is 13 residues. Deletions cut 1 base from V and 9 bases from J, with 11 bases between. For the CDR3, the DNA is TGTGCCAGCAGCTTAGGCCCCACAAACACGCAGTATTTG. Residues: CASSLGPTNTQYL.

The DNA of the CDR3 is TGTGCCAGCAGTTTTTTGGCGAACACTGACGATTTCTTT. It specifies CASSFLANTDDFF. The V call is TRBV12-3 or TRBV12-4, the J call TRBJ1-1; D is undetermined. The CDR3 totals 13 residues. V lost 3 bases and J lost 13, with 18 bases in between.

This clonotype is termed medium-sized (0.01 to 0.1%). The chain is built from TRBV10-1 and TRBJ2-2; 8 bases match TRBD1. The CDR3 contains 16 residues. The germline CDR1 and CDR2 sequences are WNHNN and SYGVQD (reference sequence). Unmatched junction bases numbered 8, after V lost 4 bases and J lost 4 bases. The CDR3 spells CASSGNRGSVTGELFF. CDR3 coding DNA: TGCGCCAGCAGTGGAAACAGGGGGTCGGTCACCGGGGAGCTGTTTTTT.

As concerns this clonotype: Germline is not matched at one junction end, which may reflect a read error. The gene calls are TRBV5-4 and TRBJ1-1; D unclear. The length of the CDR3 is 13 residues. CDR1 SGHNT and CDR2 YYREEE come from the germline V gene (reference sequence). The CDR3: CASSGSMNAEAFF. The DNA of the CDR3 is TGTGCCAGTAGCGGCAGTATGAACGCTGAAGCTTTCTTT.

V is TRBV10-3 and J is TRBJ1-5; 7 nucleotides line up with TRBD1. This CDR3 region has 16 residues. With V trimmed by 8 bases and J by 2 bases, 12 bases remained unmatched. The V gene's germline CDR1 is ENHRY and CDR2 SYGVKD. DNA for the CDR3: TGTGCCATCGGAAAAGGGGGCGTCTCTCGCAATCAGCCCCAGCATTTT. Translating it yields CAIGKGGVSRNQPQHF.